These 14 T cell receptor beta chains share one sample of origin, sequenced in a study of CD8 T cells in ankylosing spondylitis. General observations from the study: The study identified a TCR beta motif of eight highly homologous variants that appeared characteristic of ankylosing spondylitis blood.

In TCRdb, the 5' RACE reads were re-called with MiXCR into one record per CDR3 protein. The sample records about 450,000 distinct CDR3 sequences, 20% to 30% being singletons. Their specific antigens are unknown. Sequenced sample: blood, either unsorted or a sorted T cell fraction (not recorded which). All receptors come from a male donor with ankylosing spondylitis.

This clonotype was detected only a few times. The rearrangement links TRBV3-1 to TRBJ2-3; 10 nucleotides align to TRBD2. CDR1 and CDR2 from the germline V gene are LGHDT and YNNKEL (reference sequence). V lost 0 bases to trimming and J lost 3 bases; unmatched junction nucleotides: 9. The CDR3 is 18 residues long. The CDR3 region is CASSQDGLGLAETDTQYF. In DNA form, the CDR3 reads TGTGCCAGCAGCCAAGATGGGTTAGGACTAGCGGAAACAGATACGCAGTATTTT.

The chain carries TRBV4-2 and TRBJ1-4; no clear D. V was cut by 1 base and J by 4 bases, with 7 bases left in between. Germline V gene data show CDR1 as LGHNA and CDR2 as YNFKEQ. This CDR3 region has 14 residues. In DNA form, the CDR3 reads TGTGCCAGCAGCCAAGGGACGCGTAATGAAAAACTGTTTTTT. This gives the protein CASSQGTRNEKLFF.

The chain combines TRBV12-3 or TRBV12-4 with TRBJ1-2; TRBD1 matches 9 bases. This CDR3 is 14 amino acids long. J was trimmed by 8 bases and V by 4 bases; bases with no gene match: 8. DNA for the CDR3: TGTGCCAGCAGTTGGGCCGGGACAGGGAACGGCTACACCTTC. Its protein product is CASSWAGTGNGYTF.

This clonotype was seen a few times. The chain couples TRBV14 to TRBJ2-2, with D possibly matching TRBD2 (5 bases). V shed 3 bases and J shed 6 bases, with 14 bases lying between them. CDR1 is SGHDN and CDR2 is FVKESK in the germline V gene. The CDR3 has 15 residues. CDR3 sequence: CASSHGWERAGELFF. CDR3 nucleotides: TGTGCCAGCAGCCACGGATGGGAGAGGGCCGGGGAGCTGTTTTTT.

CDR3 region: CASSLEGGSNTEAFF. CDR3 sequence (DNA): TGCGCCAGCAGCTTGGAAGGGGGCTCGAACACTGAAGCTTTCTTT. This rearrangement joins TRBV5-1 to TRBJ1-1, with TRBD1 matching 7 bases. The germline V gene has CDR1 SGHRS and CDR2 YFSETQ. The CDR3 is 15 residues long. V shed 0 bases, J shed 1 base, and the junction held 3 bases outside the gene matches.

The chain is built from TRBV10-3 and TRBJ2-6; the match to TRBD1 covers 7 bases. Germline values: CDR1 ENHRY, CDR2 SYGVKD. The CDR3 has 20 residues. The J segment lost 0 bases and the V segment lost 2 bases, leaving 13 bases of the junction unmatched. The CDR3: CAISEPGKRDRSSGANVLTF. The CDR3 coding sequence is TGTGCCATCAGTGAGCCCGGGAAACGGGACAGAAGCTCTGGGGCCAACGTCCTGACTTTC.

V gene TRBV11-2 combines with J gene TRBJ2-5; 14 bases fit TRBD2. CDR1 is SGHAT and CDR2 is FQNNGV in the germline V gene. The CDR3 runs to 15 residues. J was trimmed by 4 bases and V by 7 bases; bases with no gene match: 5. The CDR3 is CASTTGLAGVETQYF. In nucleotides, the CDR3 is TGTGCCAGCACCACGGGACTAGCGGGAGTAGAGACCCAGTACTTC.

The J gene is TRBJ2-7, the V gene TRBV10-3; 11 bases align to TRBD2. Germline lookup yields CDR1 ENHRY and CDR2 SYGVKD. Germline trimming cut 4 bases from V and 2 bases from J; bases unmatched to any gene: 7. The CDR3 has 16 residues. The CDR3 here is CAISGLAGGGTYEQYF. In DNA, the CDR3 is TGTGCCATCAGTGGCCTAGCGGGAGGAGGGACCTACGAGCAGTACTTC.

This clonotype was found a few times. The gene calls are TRBV7-2 and TRBJ2-5; possible D gene TRBD2, 5 bases. This CDR3 has 13 residues. The germline CDR1 and CDR2 sequences are SGHTA and FQGNSA. The ends were cut back, 2 bases at V and 5 bases at J, with 9 bases in the middle. The CDR3 bases are TGTGCCAGCAGCTTAAGTAGCGCTGAGACCCAGTACTTC. Amino acid sequence: CASSLSSAETQYF. Variable domain in full (rest from reference TRBV7-2 and TRBJ2-5): GAGVSQSPSNKVTEKGKDVELRCDPISGHTALYWYRQSLGQGLEFLIYFQGNSAPDKSGLPSDRFSAERTGGSVSTLTIQRTQQEDSAVYLCASSLSSAETQYFGPGTRLLVL.

J is TRBJ1-2 and V is TRBV6-2 or TRBV6-3; a possible D gene is TRBD1 (6 bases). Trimming took 3 bases from V and 3 from J, leaving 14 bases between them. The CDR3 loop spans 15 amino acids. Germline CDR1 is MNHEY and CDR2 is SVGEGT. CDR3 DNA sequence: TGTGCCAGCAGTTATGTCAGGGGTGGAGACTATGGCTACACCTTC. Its translation is CASSYVRGGDYGYTF.

This chain links TRBV6-2 or TRBV6-3 with TRBJ2-7; D is possibly TRBD1 (6 bases). The V end lost 5 bases, the J end lost 3 bases, and 14 bases lay between the germline ends. CDR1 is MNHEY, CDR2 SVGEGT, per germline. The CDR3 has 14 amino acids. The chain's CDR3 is CASSTPGQNYEQYV. The DNA for the CDR3 is TGTGCCAGCAGTACCCCGGGACAAAACTACGAGCAGTACGTC.

The chain recombines TRBV4-1 with TRBJ1-4; D is undetermined. Between the trimmed V and J ends, which lost 0 bases and 5 bases, there was a span of 13 bases. CDR1 and CDR2 from the germline V gene are MGHRA and YSYEKL. This CDR3 spans 16 amino acids. The CDR3 DNA reads as TGCGCCAGCAGCCAAGAGGGGAGGCCTCAGAATGAAAAACTGTTTTTT. Its protein is CASSQEGRPQNEKLFF.

The chain combines TRBV3-1 with TRBJ2-7; 7 bases fit TRBD1. This CDR3 spans 13 amino acids. Germline CDR1 LGHDT, CDR2 YNNKEL (reference sequence). V trimming: 4 bases; J trimming: 4 bases; junction bases outside the gene matches: 4. This CDR3 reads CASSRQGPYEQYF. In DNA form, the CDR3 reads TGTGCCAGCAGCCGACAGGGACCGTACGAGCAGTACTTC.

This chain connects TRBV7-8 to TRBJ1-3; 12 bases are a match to TRBD1. The CDR3 loop spans 16 amino acids. Germline V gene sequence: CDR1 SGHVS, CDR2 FQNEAQ. The V and J ends lost 0 bases and 11 bases, in that order; junction bases with no gene match: 8. The CDR3 nucleotides are TGTGCCAGCAGCTTAGCTCTGGGACAGGGGGCGCAAGCCATATATTTT. This translates into CASSLALGQGAQAIYF.